Listed below are T cell receptor beta chains from one sample, sequenced in a study of blood T cell repertoires in COVID-19. Produced via immunoSEQ multiplex PCR; TCRdb's table is partial and in-frame only. Among roughly 160,000 clones listed, 70% to 90% were seen once. Sequenced material: peripheral blood. Every receptor here comes from a man aged 45-65 years who had recovered from COVID-19. Each CDR3 is given with its conserved first and last residue. The D gene is left open where the match is weak. Some rows mark clone size as missing; the rest say once, few, many or name a class of expanded clone.

cdr3_aa cdr3_nt clone_size v_call d_call j_call
CASIDPGQGARNTEAFF TGTGCCAGCATCGACCCCGGACAGGGGGCACGGAACACTGAAGCTTTCTTT . TRBV11-2 TRBD1 TRBJ1-1
CASSIRLAGYNEQFF TGTGCCAGTAGTATTCGACTAGCGGGATACAATGAGCAGTTCTTC . TRBV19 TRBD2 TRBJ2-1
CASSSAWDTHYGYTF TGTGCCAGCAGCTCGGCGTGGGACACCCACTATGGCTACACCTTC once TRBV5-4 . TRBJ1-2
CATSDSGRPATQYF TGTGCCACCAGTGATAGCGGGAGACCGGCTACGCAGTATTTT . TRBV24-1 TRBD2 TRBJ2-3
CASSAGGAVNTQYF TGCGCCAGCAGTGCGGGGGGGGCCGTGAATACGCAGTATTTT once TRBV10-1 TRBD2 TRBJ2-3
CASSLIAGPGGYTF TGTGCCAGCAGCTTAATTGCAGGGCCTGGCGGCTACACCTTC . TRBV7-9 . TRBJ1-2
CASSQDLGGETQYF TGTGCCAGCAGCCAAGATCTGGGGGGGGAGACCCAGTACTTC . TRBV4-2 TRBD2 TRBJ2-5
CASSQDSVVPPYF TGTGCCAGCAGCCAAGATTCGGTGGTCCCACCGTATTTT . TRBV3-1/TRBV3-2 . TRBJ2-3
CASSLGVTQGAYEQYF TGTGCCAGCAGCTTGGGGGTGACGCAGGGGGCCTACGAGCAGTACTTC . TRBV5-6 TRBD1 TRBJ2-7
CASSLRTGRFTEAFF TGTGCCAGCAGCCTACGGACAGGCCGCTTCACTGAAGCTTTCTTT . TRBV14 TRBD1 TRBJ1-1
CASSGQGNTGELFF TGTGCCAGTAGTGGGCAGGGGAACACCGGGGAGCTGTTTTTT few TRBV19 . TRBJ2-2
CASSAGSGSPLHF TGTGCCAGCAGCGCGGGAAGTGGTTCACCCCTCCACTTT . TRBV9 . TRBJ1-6
CASTKGDPYEQYF TGTGCCAGCACCAAGGGGGACCCCTACGAGCAGTACTTC . TRBV12-3/TRBV12-4 . TRBJ2-7
CASSVGQGSGPGELFF TGTGCCAGCAGCGTAGGTCAGGGGAGCGGTCCGGGGGAGCTGTTTTTT once TRBV9 . TRBJ2-2
CASSVGLRSYEQYF TGTGCCAGTAGTGTAGGACTTCGCTCCTACGAGCAGTACTTC . TRBV19 . TRBJ2-7
CASSFRVNNYGYTF TGTGCCAGCAGCTTTCGAGTTAATAACTATGGCTACACCTTC . TRBV7-2 . TRBJ1-2
CASSLGQGGPYGNSPLHF TGTGCCAGCAGCCTGGGACAAGGAGGCCCATATGGTAATTCACCCCTCCACTTT . TRBV5-4 . TRBJ1-6
CASSPGQNYGYTF TGCGCCAGCAGTCCCGGACAGAACTATGGCTACACCTTC . TRBV5-1 . TRBJ1-2
CASSPGGVADTQYF TGTGCCAGCAGTCCGGGAGGGGTAGCAGATACGCAGTATTTT . TRBV6-5 TRBD2 TRBJ2-3
CASRYNGQNNQPQHF TGTGCCAGCCGCTATAATGGACAGAACAATCAGCCCCAGCATTTT . TRBV27 . TRBJ1-5
CAWSAPDSRNEKLFF TGTGCCTGGAGTGCCCCGGACAGCCGAAATGAAAAACTGTTTTTT . TRBV30 . TRBJ1-4
CASSLDRSGSPLHF TGTGCCAGCAGCTTAGACCGGAGCGGTTCACCCCTCCACTTT . TRBV7-7 . TRBJ1-6
CASSQETVVGPQHF TGCGCCAGCAGCCAAGAAACGGTCGTCGGGCCCCAGCATTTT once TRBV4-3 . TRBJ1-5
CASIKIQVSNEKLFF TGTGCCAGCATCAAGATACAGGTCTCGAATGAAAAACTGTTTTTT . TRBV2 . TRBJ1-4
CASRDLGTSRTEAFF TGCGCCAGCAGAGATTTAGGGACATCGCGCACTGAAGCTTTCTTT . TRBV10-2 . TRBJ1-1
CASSESVATNEKLFF TGTGCCAGCAGTGAATCAGTTGCAACTAATGAAAAACTGTTTTTT . TRBV2 . TRBJ1-4
CASRDTGGIGTEAFF TGTGCCAGCAGAGATACAGGGGGCATCGGCACTGAAGCTTTCTTT . TRBV6-4 TRBD1 TRBJ1-1
CASSRGRESTDTQYF TGTGCCAGTAGCCGGGGAAGGGAGAGCACAGATACGCAGTATTTT . TRBV19 . TRBJ2-3
CAWSGTGGNQPQHF TGTGCCTGGAGTGGGACAGGGGGCAATCAGCCCCAGCATTTT . TRBV30 TRBD1 TRBJ1-5
CASSPRTANTGELFF TGTGCCAGCTCACCTCGGACAGCGAACACCGGGGAGCTGTTTTTT . TRBV18 . TRBJ2-2
CASSYQGMNTEAFF TGTGCCAGCAGTTATCAGGGGATGAACACTGAAGCTTTCTTT . TRBV6-5 . TRBJ1-1
CASSQTSGGTGANVLTF TGTGCCAGCAGTCAGACTAGCGGGGGGACTGGGGCCAACGTCCTGACTTTC . TRBV6-6 TRBD2 TRBJ2-6
CASSQETGAGSYNEQFF TGCGCCAGCAGCCAAGAGACAGGGGCGGGTTCCTACAATGAGCAGTTCTTC . TRBV4-3 TRBD1 TRBJ2-1
CASSPGEGAAKNIQYF TGCGCCAGCAGCCCGGGGGAGGGAGCTGCCAAAAACATTCAGTACTTC . TRBV4-3 TRBD2 TRBJ2-4
CASSSLAGGSYNEQFF TGTGCCAGCAGTTCCTTAGCGGGGGGGTCCTACAATGAGCAGTTCTTC . TRBV6-2/TRBV6-3 TRBD2 TRBJ2-1
CASRGGTNQETQYF TGTGCCAGCAGGGGAGGGACGAATCAAGAGACCCAGTACTTC . TRBV7-6 TRBD2 TRBJ2-5
CASSPTSGDIGELFF TGTGCCAGCAGTCCCACTAGCGGGGACATCGGGGAGCTGTTTTTT once TRBV7-2 TRBD2 TRBJ2-2
CASSLDPGQGYGYTF TGTGCCAGCAGCTTGGACCCGGGACAGGGCTATGGCTACACCTTC . TRBV5-5 TRBD1 TRBJ1-2
CASSFRDRGEKLFF TGTGCCAGCAGTTTTCGGGACAGGGGTGAAAAACTGTTTTTT . TRBV28 TRBD1 TRBJ1-4
CAISEGQGTEAFF TGTGCCATCAGTGAGGGACAGGGCACTGAAGCTTTCTTT . TRBV10-3 TRBD1 TRBJ1-1
CASSLAPGAGGRYF TGTGCCAGCAGCTTAGCTCCCGGGGCGGGGGGCCGGTACTTC . TRBV7-2 TRBD2 TRBJ2-7
CASSIANNEQFF TGTGCCAGTAGTATAGCCAACAATGAGCAGTTCTTC . TRBV19 . TRBJ2-1
CASSSPPGQGPGEQFF TGCGCCAGCAGCTCCCCACCGGGACAGGGGCCGGGTGAGCAGTTCTTC . TRBV5-1 TRBD1 TRBJ2-1
CASNLADSYTDTQYF TGCGCCAGCAACTTGGCTGACAGCTACACAGATACGCAGTATTTT . TRBV5-1 . TRBJ2-3
CASSSSGVNTGELFF TGCGCCAGCAGCTCCAGCGGGGTGAACACCGGGGAGCTGTTTTTT once TRBV5-1 TRBD2 TRBJ2-2
CASSSKTGIYF TGTGCCAGCAGTTCTAAGACAGGGATTTACTTC . TRBV28 TRBD1 TRBJ2-7
CASSQGGLADQETQYF TGTGCCAGCAGCCAAGGAGGGCTAGCGGACCAAGAGACCCAGTACTTC . TRBV3-1/TRBV3-2 TRBD2 TRBJ2-5
CASSPLAASYEQYF TGTGCCAGCTCACCACTAGCGGCTTCCTACGAGCAGTACTTC . TRBV18 . TRBJ2-7
CSAGTGANEQFF TGCAGCGCCGGGACAGGGGCGAATGAGCAGTTCTTC . TRBV29-1 TRBD1 TRBJ2-1
CARSFWTGVTVTEAFF TGTGCCAGAAGCTTCTGGACAGGGGTTACGGTCACTGAAGCTTTCTTT once TRBV7-5 . TRBJ1-1
CASSYLGLGTGELFF TGTGCCAGCAGTTACCTCGGGTTAGGAACCGGGGAGCTGTTTTTT . TRBV6-2/TRBV6-3 . TRBJ2-2
CASSLQTGRTEAFF TGTGCCAGCTCACTTCAGACAGGGCGCACTGAAGCTTTCTTT . TRBV18 TRBD1 TRBJ1-1
CASSLGTGRFTDTQYF TGTGCCAGCAGCCTAGGGACAGGGCGTTTCACAGATACGCAGTATTTT . TRBV7-9 TRBD1 TRBJ2-3
CASRSNYGYTF TGTGCCAGCAGATCGAACTATGGCTACACCTTC . TRBV28 . TRBJ1-2